Sequencing of this TCR beta chain was carried out in a study of T cell responses to AZD1222 COVID-19 vaccine. Using immunoSEQ multiplex PCR, the repertoire was profiled, and TCRdb retains in-frame clones only, with some absent. In the table there are fewer than 120,000 clones, about 87% of which are singletons. CDR1 and CDR2 from the germline V gene are SGHTA and FQGTGA. CDR3 size: 14 residues. The V and J ends lost 5 bases and 0 bases respectively, with 7 bases between them. A remark on this clone: Its cognate antigen is unknown.

Whole-study results and caveats: Only a handful of people who got AZD1222 tested seropositive at baseline.

This clonotype originated in an adult who received the AZD1222 COVID-19 vaccine. V usage is TRBV7-3 and J usage is TRBJ2-2; D call uncertain. Sequenced material: peripheral blood, taken 28 days after the second AZD1222 dose. The CDR3 nucleotides read TGTGCCAGCAGCGTGACTGCGAACACCGGGGAGCTGTTTTTT. It is translated as CASSVTANTGELFF.